This T cell receptor (beta chain) was sequenced for a study of tumor-infiltrating lymphocytes in primary liver carcinoma. Overall study: With diameters of 4.2 to 10 cm, tumors were stage T1-T3 N0M0. Samples produced roughly 3.65 to 7.5 million productive TCRbeta reads, comparable across tissue types.

V dropped 6 bases and J dropped 0 bases, with 11 bases sitting between them. Germline V gives CDR1 MNHNY, CDR2 SVGAGI (reference sequence). The CDR3 is made up of 14 amino acids. Blood RNA was derived from unsorted whole blood, and germline DNA was extracted too. cDNA specific to TCR beta was made from 500 ng of total RNA, with a constant-region primer employed for priming. Libraries covering TCR beta were generated through three nested multiplex PCR rounds (using a slightly modified ARM-PCR). Primers for the first two PCR rounds were TRBV1-TRBV30 forward primers and a C-beta reverse primer (around 11 cycles per round). TCRdb recomputed calls from the multiplex PCR reads with MiXCR, one row per CDR3 protein. The sample contains around 330,000 distinct CDR3 sequences, almost 60% of which appear only once. This clonotype was counted many times. Its matching antigen is unknown. Overall study results and limits: It was in tumors, not blood, that the top-250-clone fraction was significantly higher (p = 0.039).

The chain couples TRBV6-6 to TRBJ1-1; the D is unclear. Sequenced input: peripheral blood. This receptor was taken from a woman aged 25 to 39 with primary liver carcinoma and hepatitis B virus infection. In DNA form, the CDR3 reads TGTGCCAGCAGCATGTCACGGATGAACACTGAAGCTTTCTTT. Its protein is CASSMSRMNTEAFF.